This TCR beta chain comes out of a study of PD-L1 blockade in urothelial cancer. The table came from immunoSEQ multiplex PCR; TCRdb's copy has only in-frame clones and leaves some out. There are fewer than 80,000 clones in the sample; around 81% occur only once, and 3.2% lies in the top ten. This CDR3 is 15 amino acids long. Trimming stripped 4 bases from V and 2 bases from J, with 12 bases between. Time point in this sample: pretreatment peripheral blood. Sequencing used PBMCs, obtained around atezolizumab (anti-PD-L1) treatment. This chain joins TRBV23-1 and TRBJ2-1; D gene uncertain. TRBV23-1 is an open reading frame, and its role is uncertain. The clonotype originates from a man between 70 and 80 years old with urothelial cancer. CDR3 sequence reads: CASSRKTPPYNEQFF. The CDR3 DNA follows: TGCGCCAGCAGTCGAAAGACTCCCCCCTACAATGAGCAGTTCTTC.